Sequencing of this T cell receptor beta chain was carried out in a study of cytomegalovirus exposure and HLA in healthy donors (dated by TCRdb to about 2017). Regarding the research as a whole: In an earlier analysis of roughly 500 of the donors, about 270 Gb of sequence data and approximately 100 million unique TCR beta sequences from about 190 million T cells were reported. About 310 gigabases of sequencing data and tens of millions of unique TCR sequences were included in an early release covering several hundred HLA-typed donors. Among the roughly 400 genotyped donors, around 81% belonged to the genetic ancestry cluster associated with self-reported Caucasian donors. The aim of the study was to test whether cataloging public T cell receptors could identify signatures of past pathogen exposure. The study used immunosequencing to profile the T cell repertoires of 600 to 850 subjects and linked those repertoires to cytomegalovirus serostatus. In addition to the first cohort of around 670 subjects, a separate validation cohort of 120 different subjects was used. To predict cytomegalovirus infection status, the study brought together high-throughput TCR immunosequencing, statistical association of individual TCRs with disease status, and machine learning. A later analysis re-analyzed previously published TCR beta repertoires from about 730 donors and added high-resolution HLA genotyping to study TCR occurrence patterns. Rather than drawing on any new phenotypic data, the later analysis identified candidate immune exposures from TCR beta sequences and the way those sequences occurred across donors. In an earlier analysis of roughly 600 of the donors, high-throughput TCR beta sequencing was used to judge whether each TCR beta V gene segment behaved as functional or pseudogenic. Alongside the repertoire data, information on donor age, sex, ethnicity and CMV serostatus was compiled. A later genetic analysis used genome-wide SNP genotypes for 398 of the 666 donors, treating that subset as a discovery cohort. Every repertoire in the discovery cohort had been generated on one and the same sequencing platform. Both class I and class II loci were covered by HLA typing, at four-digit resolution. The number of typed donors differed by locus: roughly 629-630 for A, B, C, DRB1 and DQB1; approximately 530 for DQA1; approximately 600 for DPA1; and about 450 for DPB1. About five DR-DQ haplotypes were treated as single units for association and clustering because of strong linkage in the cohort. Among about 390 genotyped donors of the cohort, an average of 235,054 unique TCR beta nucleotide sequences were sequenced per donor, 15% to 20% of them non-productive. The study at large found these results: Linkage disequilibrium might explain the correlated functional status among segregating V segments, but an unknown experimental factor could not be ruled out. Roughly uniform sequencing depth across donors was assumed in presence/absence analyses, although this assumption may not hold. In a later analysis, several top co-occurrence clusters were reported to appear linked to parvovirus B19, influenza, CMV and Epstein-Barr virus. This cohort had only TCR beta chains sequenced, and the lack of alpha or paired-chain data limited which features could be detected. Most CMV-associated TCR beta chains appeared to be HLA-restricted in a later analysis, and the HLA associations seemed to be driven largely by CMV exposure. The study gave a list of roughly 150 TCR beta chains associated with cytomegalovirus. Because some donors lacked HLA typing at each locus, the association tests relied only on the typed subset. Across donors, most TCR sequences were observed very rarely, whereas some public TCRs were present in many individuals. The authors suggested that the approach could potentially be extended to other disease states and immunological phenotypes. An association between a missense DCLRE1C variant and V-gene and J-gene trimming of TCR beta chains was found in a later genetic analysis and replicated in an independent cohort. A later analysis associated 17,000 or so TCR beta sequences with specific HLA alleles at a false discovery rate of 0.05. Assigning TCR associations to individual alleles was difficult when HLA alleles, especially DR and DQ, strongly co-occurred. A further reported finding was that TCR beta sequences accurately predicted the HLA-A and HLA-B alleles for most subjects in the first cohort. In a later analysis, HLA-associated TCR beta chains showed more clonal expansion and lower generation probabilities than non-associated chains that were equally common. A later analysis found that TCR association rates varied across HLA loci, with DRB1 alleles showing the most associated TCRs and HLA-C alleles the fewest. Compared with the roughly 600-donor mean, donors in an Asian-associated ancestry cluster had fewer N-insertions in productive TCRs, according to a later genetic analysis. A few of the identified cytomegalovirus-associated TCR beta chains were confirmed in vitro to be specific for cytomegalovirus antigens. The sequencing pipeline was judged likely to have produced a cluster of highly shared sequence variants as a technical artifact. In an earlier analysis of under 600 of the donors, most TCR beta V segments were observed in productive rearrangements about 90% or about 30% of the time, broadly matching IMGT annotations. The classifier was reported to diagnose cytomegalovirus status with high specificity and sensitivity in both the original and validation cohorts. Because counts were too low, roughly 16 rarely observed V segments, including chromosome 9 orphons, were excluded from the earlier analysis of fewer than 650 of the donors. Some IMGT-functional V segments, including TRBV6-2 and TRBV6-3, could not be told apart with the 87-base-pair reads, so those segments were excluded. For the cohort, immune exposure information was limited to CMV serostatus.

In total, about 650 healthy bone marrow donors made up the cohort. Cohort members were all nominally healthy when sampled, although unrecorded immune exposures were likely present. The donor was CMV seronegative and belonged to the group of more than 300 seronegative cohort members. Each donor provided a peripheral blood sample, and peripheral blood mononuclear cells were used for TCR beta sequencing. The Qiagen DNeasy Blood Extraction Kit was used to extract genomic DNA from the blood cell samples. To prepare the library, the immunoSEQ multiplex PCR assay was applied. A mixture of 60 forward primers for TCR Vbeta segments and 13 reverse primers for TCR Jbeta segments was used in the multiplex PCR. The CDR3 region of rearranged TCR beta genes was amplified from genomic DNA by a multiplex PCR assay. The amplified TCR beta libraries were sequenced on the Illumina HiSeq System as 87-base-pair reads. From the authors' description of their analysis: In a later analysis, 80 million or so unique TCR beta chains were counted across the 690 or so repertoires, and roughly 11 million of these chains were shared by at least two donors. A nearest-neighbor algorithm error-corrected the raw reads and collapsed the reads into unique sequences, merging closely related sequences to remove PCR and sequencing errors. To assign V, D and J gene segments, CDR3 sequences were aligned to IMGT reference sequences. For a sequence to be retained, a match of at least six nucleotides to both a V gene segment and a J gene segment was required. Rearrangements were called productive when the CDR3 lacked stop codons and stayed in frame with V and J; all others were non-productive. Following IMGT convention, CDR3 was defined as the stretch from the second conserved V-encoded cysteine up to the conserved J-encoded phenylalanine. In an earlier analysis of 587 of the donors, sequences lacking an unambiguous match to a single V gene segment were excluded. In an earlier analysis of approximately 560 of the donors, a V segment was called functional when productive rearrangements were above 56.7%, and segregating when the standard deviation between donors exceeded 5%. A statistical classification framework was built to diagnose cytomegalovirus status from the catalog of TCR beta chain sequences. A later analysis assigned V and J genes by comparing TCR nucleotide sequences with IMGT/GENE-DB human TR gene sequences. Using the TCRdist pipeline, a later analysis assigned CDR3 sequences along with most-parsimonious VDJ recombination scenarios. In a later analysis, each TCR beta chain was defined by its CDR3 amino acid sequence together with its V-gene family, and reads lacking a unique V-gene family were excluded. A later analysis removed 592 highly shared, low-generation-probability nucleotide sequences to deal with suspected cross-contamination and a sequencing artifact. A later analysis calculated a clonal expansion index for each public chain from normalized within-repertoire ranks of inferred template counts. Generation probabilities in a later analysis came from a VDJ recombination model fitted to out-of-frame rearrangements, and those results were checked against IGoR. In a later analysis, TCR-TCR, TCR-HLA and TCR-CMV co-occurrence was scored with hypergeometric tests, and a repertoire-size bias correction was applied to TCR pairs. In a later analysis, false discovery rates were estimated by permuting HLA or CMV assignments 20 times. In a later analysis, co-occurring TCRs were grouped with DBSCAN, and TCRdist sequence similarity was added when clustering was performed within HLA-allele-positive subsets. Repertoires with fewer than 30,000 or more than 120,000 public chains, plus five repertoires with anomalous nucleotide sharing, were excluded from co-occurrence clustering. Drawn from immuneACCESS, this table holds only the in-frame rearrangements with V and J called that TCRdb kept. Clones are partly lost; checked studies trace under half to an unresolved V gene and leave the rest unexplained. That table gives V, J and clone size, and the DNA gave D and trimming. The sample table records 170,000 or so clones; 77% of these occur just once. Together, the top ten hold 1.5% to 2% of the sample.

CDR1 and CDR2 were assigned from the germline V gene as SGHVS and FNYEAQ. V is reduced by 2 bases and J by 0 bases, leaving a spacing of 14 bases between them. The CDR3, cysteine through phenylalanine, is 17 amino acids long. The entry retains the CDR3 DNA only, 51 bases that are in frame from base 1. As regards this clone: Its antigen specificity is not known. No base-level quality is on record; no much larger clone is a single base apart.

The material sequenced was PBMCs. Rearrangement joined TRBV7-6 to TRBJ2-1, and the D gene may be TRBD2, 5 bases matching. The receptor comes from a woman in her twenties or thirties in good health and CMV-seronegative. The DNA reads TGTGCCAGCAGCTTAATTGTCCCCGAGGGCTCCTACAATGAGCAGTTCTTC. Its protein reads: CASSLIVPEGSYNEQFF.